The next 9 T cell receptor beta chains were all read from a single sample in a study of blood T cell repertoires in COVID-19. Measured with immunoSEQ multiplex PCR; TCRdb has only the in-frame clones, and not every one. The sample gives hundreds of thousands of clones, around 89% of which show up once; roughly 8.9% is in the top ten. Input material: PBMCs or T cells enriched from blood (not recorded which). The receptors were sampled from a woman between 35 and 50 years old who had recovered from COVID-19.

The CDR3 here is CAISGGRGSYNEQFF. Written as DNA, the CDR3 is TGTGCCATCAGTGGAGGGAGGGGCTCCTACAATGAGCAGTTCTTC. This chain joins TRBV10-3 and TRBJ2-1, with 7 bases lining up with TRBD2. The germline gives CDR1 ENHRY, CDR2 SYGVKD. CDR3 size: 15 residues. Trimming at V came to 4 bases and at J to 0 bases, leaving 3 bases not matched to a gene.

The genes are TRBV30 and TRBJ1-2, with D possibly TRBD1 on 5 matching bases. The germline CDR1 and CDR2 sequences are GTSNPN and SVGIG (reference sequence). Trimming stripped 0 bases from V and 8 bases from J, with 7 bases between. The CDR3 extends over 11 amino acids. The CDR3 DNA follows: TGTGCCTGGAGTGTACGACAGGGCTACACCTTC. Its protein is CAWSVRQGYTF.

The chain has TRBV9 and TRBJ2-5; 7 nucleotides align to TRBD2. Germline V gene data show CDR1 as SGDLS and CDR2 as YYNGEE. The CDR3 is made up of 17 amino acids. Trimming took 0 bases from V and 5 from J; bases not matched to a gene: 13. In nucleotides, the CDR3 is TGTGCCAGCAGCGTAGCTGCGGGAGAGGGACCAAGTGAGACCCAGTACTTC. It codes for CASSVAAGEGPSETQYF. The whole variable domain, remainder taken from reference TRBV9 and TRBJ2-5, is DSGVTQTPKHLITATGQRVTLRCSPRSGDLSVYWYQQSLDQGLQFLIQYYNGEERAKGNILERFSAQQFPDLHSELNLSSLELGDSALYFCASSVAAGEGPSETQYFGPGTRLLVL.

V usage is TRBV21-1 and J usage is TRBJ1-6; the D call of TRBD1 is as the table states it, not checked on the DNA. TRBV21-1 is shown as a pseudogene. This CDR3 comprises 18 residues. This chain's CDR3 is CASSKALDRADRCSPLHF. For the CDR3, the DNA is TGTGCCAGCAGCAAAGCGCTCGACAGGGCGGATCGATGTTCACCCCTCCACTTT.

The gene calls are TRBV7-6 and TRBJ2-3, with 7 bases fitting TRBD2. Germline CDR1 SGHVS, CDR2 FNYEAQ. J gave up 3 bases and V 5 bases, and 20 bases lay outside the gene matches. The CDR3 is made up of 19 amino acids. This CDR3 is CASSQAAGVLFQSTDTQYF. The CDR3 DNA sequence: TGTGCCAGCAGCCAGGCTGCGGGAGTTCTTTTCCAGTCGACAGATACGCAGTATTTT.

This clone was picked up one time. In DNA, the CDR3 is TGTGCCAGCAGCCAAGAAGCAGGGCGAGAGACCCAGTACTTC. It is translated as CASSQEAGRETQYF. V is TRBV14 and J is TRBJ2-5; D perhaps matches TRBD1 (5 bases). The V and J ends lost 0 bases and 4 bases respectively, with 9 bases between them. Germline CDR1 and CDR2: SGHDN and FVKESK. The length of the CDR3 is 14 residues.

This clone has just one count. The V call is TRBV7-9, the J call TRBJ1-2, with a tentative D call TRBD1 (5 bases). The length of the CDR3 is 14 residues. Germline V CDR1 and CDR2: SEHNR, FQNEAQ (reference sequence). Trimming left V 6 bases short and J 5 bases short, with 16 bases between. CDR3 in amino acids: CASRGDIESYGYTF. DNA for the CDR3: TGTGCCAGCAGAGGGGATATTGAATCGTATGGCTACACCTTC. The variable domain in full, with the rest retrieved from reference TRBV7-9 and TRBJ1-2, is DTGVSQNPRHKITKRGQNVTFRCDPISEHNRLYWYRQTLGQGPEFLTYFQNEAQLEKSRLLSDRFSAERPKGSFSTLEIQRTEQGDSAMYLCASRGDIESYGYTFGSGTRLTVV.

This chain links TRBV11-3 with TRBJ2-1; 8 nucleotides line up with TRBD1. The CDR3 runs 15 residues. Trimming at V came to 6 bases and at J to 2 bases, leaving 6 bases not matched to a gene. Germline V gene lookup returns CDR1 SGHNT and CDR2 YENEEA. CDR3 region: CASSRRDRPYNEQFF. The CDR3 region has the DNA TGTGCCAGCAGTCGCCGGGACAGGCCCTACAATGAGCAGTTCTTC.

The genes are TRBV18 and TRBJ2-1, with TRBD2 matching 12 bases. Per the germline V gene, CDR1 is KGHSH and CDR2 is LQKENI. The V segment lost 2 bases and the J segment 6 bases; nucleotides outside the gene matches: 5. The CDR3 is 16 residues long. CDR3 amino acids: CASSPSPSGRANEQFF. The CDR3 nucleotides read TGTGCCAGCTCACCATCCCCTAGCGGGAGGGCCAATGAGCAGTTCTTC.